Sequencing of this T cell receptor (beta chain) was carried out in a study of human T cells and chemical hapten exposure. TCRdb analysed the RACE reads with MiXCR anew, one entry per CDR3 protein. The sample has roughly 70,000 distinct CDR3 sequences, over 7.5% seen once; the top ten hold 3.3%. This clonotype was counted at least ten times. The sample's time point: patch test 1, 2 weeks after DPC sensitization. Treatment indicated: therapeutic diphenylcyclopropenone sensitization with weekly scalp DPC. Unfractionated whole blood was the source from which total RNA was extracted. The germline CDR1 and CDR2 sequences are DFQATT and SNEGSKA (reference sequence). The CDR3 loop spans 16 amino acids. V dropped 1 base and J dropped 0 bases, with 13 bases sitting between them.

This TCR came from a middle-aged woman with alopecia areata. Some clones in this sample may be carry-over from other donors' samples. The chain has TRBV20-1 and TRBJ1-3; TRBD1 is a possible D gene (5 bases). The material sequenced was whole blood, taken in connection with sensitization to the hapten diphenylcyclopropenone (DPC). This chain's CDR3 is CSARGGRGSSGNTIYF. As DNA, the CDR3 is TGCAGTGCTAGAGGGGGTCGGGGGAGCTCTGGAAACACCATATATTTT.